Each of the 24 T cell receptor beta chains below was sequenced from the same sample in a study of cytomegalovirus exposure and HLA in healthy donors. PCR involved 60 Vbeta and 13 Jbeta primers. Clones were read by immunoSEQ multiplex PCR, and TCRdb kept only the in-frame ones, dropping some. The table lists about 160,000 clones, roughly two thirds of them singletons, with about 2.7% in the top ten. The sequenced sample consisted of PBMCs. The source is a woman under 40 in good health and CMV-seronegative.

The rearrangement links TRBV5-4 to TRBJ1-1; D not certain. V dropped 2 bases and J dropped 1 base, with 6 bases sitting between them. This CDR3 is built from 13 residues. CDR1 is SGHNT, CDR2 YYREEE, per germline (reference sequence). The CDR3 region has the DNA TGTGCCAGCAGCTTTGGGCAGAACACTGAAGCTTTCTTT. Its protein product is CASSFGQNTEAFF.

A single count supports this clone. This chain joins TRBV4-3 and TRBJ2-7, with 11 bases identical to TRBD1. The CDR3 is 17 amino acids. After removal of 0 bases from V and 6 bases from J, the junction contained 10 bases not matched to a gene. Germline V lookup: CDR1 LGHNA, CDR2 YSLEER. DNA for the CDR3: TGCGCCAGCAGCCAAGATTCAGCCGGACAGGGGGCAGGCGAGCAGTACTTC. Protein: CASSQDSAGQGAGEQYF.

This sequence joins TRBV5-1 and TRBJ2-7, with D maybe TRBD1 (5 bases). V was cut by 0 bases and J by 5 bases, with 15 bases left in between. The CDR3 covers 15 residues. Germline V CDR1 and CDR2: SGHRS, YFSETQ. In DNA form, the CDR3 reads TGCGCCAGCAGCTTGGATGGGGCTCCCCCAAACGAGCAGTACTTC. Protein product: CASSLDGAPPNEQYF.

CDR3 amino acids: CASSQLDRDRYGYTF. CDR3 coding DNA: TGCGCCAGCAGCCAGCTAGACAGGGACCGATATGGCTACACCTTC. This rearrangement joins TRBV4-3 to TRBJ1-2; 7 nucleotides agree with TRBD1. V trimming: 3 bases; J trimming: 5 bases; junction bases outside the gene matches: 9. This CDR3 contains 15 residues. Germline CDR1 is LGHNA and CDR2 is YSLEER.

The chain links TRBV7-8 to TRBJ2-3, with a possible D match to TRBD1 (6 bases). V was shortened by 5 bases and J by 0 bases, with 15 bases between the two germline ends. The CDR3 runs 16 residues. CDR1 SGHVS and CDR2 FQNEAQ come from the germline V gene. The CDR3 loop is CASSPSLTGSTDTQYF. CDR3 coding DNA: TGTGCCAGCAGCCCCTCCTTGACAGGTAGCACAGATACGCAGTATTTT.

The chain links TRBV12-5 to TRBJ1-6; D unresolved. Germline-derived CDR1 and CDR2 are LGHNT and FRNRAP. The CDR3 loop spans 15 amino acids. Trimming left V 4 bases short and J 7 bases short, with 14 bases between. This chain's CDR3 is CASGSSGRLNSPLHF. The CDR3 DNA reads as TGTGCTAGTGGTTCTTCCGGGCGACTAAATTCACCCCTCCACTTT.

This chain joins TRBV9 and TRBJ2-1; 9 nucleotides match TRBD2. With V trimmed by 2 bases and J by 5 bases, 11 bases remained unmatched. The CDR3 consists of 17 residues. Germline V lookup: CDR1 SGDLS, CDR2 YYNGEE. This chain's CDR3 is CASSVRGWLAGNNEQFF. In DNA, the CDR3 is TGTGCCAGCAGCGTTCGAGGATGGCTAGCGGGAAACAATGAGCAGTTCTTC.

This clone occurred once. V is TRBV7-2 and J is TRBJ1-2, with 7 bases lining up with TRBD1. Germline loops: CDR1 SGHTA, CDR2 FQGNSA. Unmatched junction bases numbered 10, after V lost 3 bases and J lost 6 bases. This CDR3 is 15 amino acids long. The CDR3 DNA is TGTGCCAGCAGCTTGAGACAGGGATTTGAAAATGGCTACACCTTC. Protein: CASSLRQGFENGYTF.

The gene calls are TRBV7-2 and TRBJ1-2; 11 nucleotides line up with TRBD1. The germline V gene has CDR1 SGHTA and CDR2 FQGNSA. The V and J ends lost 4 bases and 3 bases, in that order; junction bases with no gene match: 1. The CDR3 extends over 14 amino acids. The CDR3 reads CASSSDRGHYGYTF. The CDR3 bases are TGTGCCAGCAGCTCGGACAGGGGGCACTATGGCTACACCTTC.

The chain links TRBV27 to TRBJ2-3; TRBD1 is a possible D gene (5 bases). Germline assignment: CDR1 MNHEY and CDR2 SMNVEV (reference sequence). The CDR3 contains 13 residues. V was pared by 8 bases and J by 3 bases, with 12 bases between. The CDR3 protein is CASAWGPTDTQYF. In DNA, the CDR3 is TGTGCCAGCGCCTGGGGCCCGACAGATACGCAGTATTTT.

The chain has TRBV28 and TRBJ2-1, with 10 bases aligning to TRBD2. V dropped 2 bases and J dropped 4; count of bases not matched to a gene: 8. Looked up from germline, CDR1 is MDHEN and CDR2 is SYDVKM. CDR3 size: 17 residues. The CDR3 protein is CASSLTSGTKRYNEQFF. The CDR3 DNA sequence: TGTGCCAGCAGTTTAACTAGCGGGACCAAGAGATACAATGAGCAGTTCTTC.

The chain uses TRBV7-6 and TRBJ2-2; 11 nucleotides agree with TRBD2. Trimming at V came to 5 bases and at J to 1 base, leaving 3 bases not matched to a gene. Germline V gene lookup returns CDR1 SGHVS and CDR2 FNYEAQ. CDR3 length: 16 amino acids. The CDR3 DNA is TGTGCCAGCAGCACCGGGACTAGCGGGAACACCGGGGAGCTGTTTTTT. It specifies CASSTGTSGNTGELFF.

This clone is a singleton in its sample. The chain couples TRBV9 to TRBJ1-2; D is possibly TRBD1 (5 bases). The length of the CDR3 is 14 residues. Germline V gene sequence: CDR1 SGDLS, CDR2 YYNGEE. The germline V and J ends were trimmed by 4 bases and 6 bases, with 16 bases remaining between them. In DNA, the CDR3 is TGTGCCAGCAGCTCTCGACAGCCGGACGATGGCTACACCTTC. Protein: CASSSRQPDDGYTF. Combining the CDR3 with reference TRBV9 and TRBJ1-2 gives the whole variable domain DSGVTQTPKHLITATGQRVTLRCSPRSGDLSVYWYQQSLDQGLQFLIQYYNGEERAKGNILERFSAQQFPDLHSELNLSSLELGDSALYFCASSSRQPDDGYTFGSGTRLTVV.

As for this clone: The final CDR3 position lacks the conserved phenylalanine or tryptophan, pointing to a likely read error. The chain joins TRBV2 to TRBJ2-7; no clear D gene. Germline values: CDR1 SNHLY, CDR2 FYNNEI. This CDR3 comprises 13 residues. V dropped 4 bases and J dropped 3 bases, with 10 bases sitting between them. CDR3 sequence (DNA): TGTGCCAGCAGTGGGCAGCAGAACTACGAGCAGTACCTC. As protein: CASSGQQNYEQYL.

This sequence joins TRBV6-6 and TRBJ1-6; the D is unclear. The CDR3 contains 15 residues. CDR1 and CDR2 from the germline V gene are MNHNY and SVGAGI (reference sequence). V was trimmed by 3 bases and J by 8 bases, leaving 14 bases between them. The CDR3 DNA reads TGTGCCAGCAGTTATGAGGCCAAACGGGATTCACCCCTCCACTTT. This gives the protein CASSYEAKRDSPLHF.

V and J are TRBV30 and TRBJ1-1; TRBD1 matches at 8 bases. V dropped 6 bases and J dropped 0; count of bases not matched to a gene: 3. The CDR3 is 13 residues long. In germline, CDR1 is GTSNPN, CDR2 SVGIG (reference sequence). CDR3 sequence reads: CACYRGMNTEAFF. The CDR3 DNA follows: TGTGCCTGTTACAGGGGGATGAACACTGAAGCTTTCTTT.

The V and J genes are TRBV28 and TRBJ2-7; D not certain. CDR3 size: 14 residues. CDR1 is MDHEN and CDR2 is SYDVKM in the germline V gene. Trimming cost V 9 bases and J 2 bases, with 17 bases left between them. The CDR3 DNA is TGTGCCAGTAGAGACTTTAGCTTACCCTACGAGCAGTACTTC. It yields the protein CASRDFSLPYEQYF.

This chain joins TRBV19 and TRBJ2-2; D is perhaps TRBD2 (5 bases). This CDR3 spans 14 amino acids. With 5 bases removed from V and 1 base from J, the gap between germline ends came to 8 bases. Germline-derived CDR1 and CDR2 are LNHDA and SQIVND (reference sequence). CDR3 sequence: CASSGLWNTGELFF. The CDR3 region has the DNA TGTGCCAGTAGTGGACTCTGGAACACCGGGGAGCTGTTTTTT.

V is TRBV7-9 and J is TRBJ2-1; the D is unclear. The CDR3 runs 11 residues. CDR1 is SEHNR, CDR2 FQNEAQ, per germline (reference sequence). Trimming stripped 7 bases from V and 4 bases from J, with 5 bases between. CDR3 sequence: CASTRYNEQFF. CDR3 in DNA: TGTGCCAGCACCAGATACAATGAGCAGTTCTTC.

The chain recombines TRBV4-2 with TRBJ2-3; TRBD2 matches at 12 bases. This CDR3 has 20 amino acids. V trimming: 1 base; J trimming: 2 bases; junction bases outside the gene matches: 13. Germline V CDR1 and CDR2: LGHNA, YNFKEQ. CDR3 residues: CASSQGGLAGTRLLTDTQYF. In nucleotides, the CDR3 is TGTGCCAGCAGCCAAGGCGGACTAGCGGGGACCCGACTCCTCACAGATACGCAGTATTTT.

The chain couples TRBV14 to TRBJ2-7, with 14 bases lining up with TRBD2. Germline V gene sequence: CDR1 SGHDN, CDR2 FVKESK. V gave up 7 bases and J gave up 4 bases; unmatched junction bases: 6. The CDR3 is 15 residues long. This chain's CDR3 is CASNLGTSGGYEQYF. CDR3 nucleotides: TGTGCCAGCAACCTCGGGACTAGCGGGGGTTACGAGCAGTACTTC.

This clone was observed once. The chain is built from TRBV5-4 and TRBJ2-1; perhaps TRBD2 as D (7 bases). Trimming cost V 4 bases and J 3 bases, with 14 bases left between them. The CDR3 sequence is 15 residues long. Germline V gives CDR1 SGHNT, CDR2 YYREEE (reference sequence). CDR3 amino acids: CASSRGGDIYNEQFF. As DNA, the CDR3 is TGTGCCAGCAGCCGTGGGGGGGACATCTACAATGAGCAGTTCTTC.

The CDR3 protein is CSVEDPRQVGYTF. The CDR3 DNA follows: TGCAGCGTTGAAGATCCCCGACAGGTTGGCTACACCTTC. The rearrangement uses TRBV29-1 and TRBJ1-2; D might be TRBD1 (6 bases). V was clipped by 0 bases and J by 7 bases, with 12 bases between them. This CDR3 spans 13 amino acids. Germline lookup yields CDR1 SQVTM and CDR2 ANQGSEA.

V gene TRBV28 combines with J gene TRBJ1-2, with 7 bases fitting TRBD1. The CDR3 spans 13 residues. The germline V gene encodes CDR1 MDHEN and CDR2 SYDVKM. V lost 8 bases and J lost 4; bases outside the gene matches: 7. CDR3 amino acids: CASWDSRSYGYTF. The CDR3 DNA sequence: TGTGCCAGCTGGGACAGCCGAAGCTATGGCTACACCTTC.